These 32 T cell receptor beta chains originate from one sample sequenced in a study of graft-versus-host responses after intestinal transplantation. The antigens for these receptors are not known. The data were produced by immunoSEQ multiplex PCR, yet TCRdb's version contains in-frame clones alone and is incomplete. Counted here are some 48,000 clones, 85% to 95% occurring once; the ten biggest clones make up about 0.23%. Sequencing was performed on unstimulated CD8+ T cells sorted from spleen or lymph node cells, taken before transplant. The receptors here all came from a human donor who was the organ donor for an intestinal transplant.

In this sample, this clone turned up once. This chain connects TRBV28 to TRBJ2-7; TRBD2 matches at 10 bases. The germline CDR1 and CDR2 sequences are MDHEN and SYDVKM. The CDR3 has 15 amino acids. The V and J ends lost 8 bases and 1 base, in that order; junction bases with no gene match: 8. The CDR3 nucleotides read TGTGCCAGCTCTGCCTCTAGCGGGGGTTCCTACGAGCAGTACTTC. Its protein is CASSASSGGSYEQYF.

The sample holds a few counts of this clone. V gene TRBV4-3 combines with J gene TRBJ2-7, with D perhaps matching TRBD2 (5 bases). This CDR3 spans 16 amino acids. Trimming stripped 0 bases from V and 3 bases from J, with 15 bases between. The germline gives CDR1 LGHNA, CDR2 YSLEER. In DNA, the CDR3 is TGCGCCAGCAGCCAAGATTGGAGCGGAGGAAGCTACGAGCAGTACTTC. It specifies CASSQDWSGGSYEQYF.

The chain combines TRBV27 with TRBJ1-1, with D maybe TRBD1 (6 bases). The germline V and J ends were trimmed by 6 bases and 7 bases, with 15 bases remaining between them. The CDR3 is 13 amino acids. Germline V gene lookup returns CDR1 MNHEY and CDR2 SMNVEV (reference sequence). The CDR3, as DNA: TGTGCCAGCAGGGGTCAGGGGCTTCATGAAGCTTTCTTT. This gives the protein CASRGQGLHEAFF.

This clone is a singleton in its sample. The rearrangement uses TRBV5-4 and TRBJ1-1, with a weak D call TRBD1 (6 bases). Trimming took 4 bases from V and 3 from J, leaving 13 bases between them. Germline CDR1 is SGHNT and CDR2 is YYREEE (reference sequence). The CDR3 runs to 14 residues. DNA of the CDR3: TGTGCCAGCAGCCCCAACAGGGAGCACACTGAAGCTTTCTTT. Amino acid sequence: CASSPNREHTEAFF. Full variable domain (outside the CDR3, taken from reference TRBV5-4 and TRBJ1-1): ETGVTQSPTHLIKTRGQQVTLRCSSQSGHNTVSWYQQALGQGPQFIFQYYREEENGRGNFPPRFSGLQFPNYSSELNVNALELDDSALYLCASSPNREHTEAFFGQGTRLTVV.

The chain links TRBV5-4 to TRBJ1-1, with D uncertain. Germline lookup yields CDR1 SGHNT and CDR2 YYREEE (reference sequence). CDR3 length: 15 residues. Trimming took off 1 base at V and 1 base at J, with 11 bases between the two ends. This CDR3 is CASSLFYEGNTEAFF. Here the CDR3 DNA reads TGTGCCAGCAGCTTGTTCTACGAAGGGAACACTGAAGCTTTCTTT.

This chain connects TRBV9 to TRBJ2-1, with 10 positions matching TRBD2. This CDR3 has 17 residues. Germline CDR1 is SGDLS and CDR2 is YYNGEE. The trim removed 4 bases at V and 6 bases at J, leaving 13 bases unmatched. CDR3 in amino acids: CASSPRLPSGGSNEQFF. The CDR3 DNA is TGTGCCAGCAGCCCTCGGCTCCCTAGCGGGGGAAGCAATGAGCAGTTCTTC. The full variable domain, in which reference TRBV9 and TRBJ2-1 provide the parts outside the CDR3, is DSGVTQTPKHLITATGQRVTLRCSPRSGDLSVYWYQQSLDQGLQFLIQYYNGEERAKGNILERFSAQQFPDLHSELNLSSLELGDSALYFCASSPRLPSGGSNEQFFGPGTRLTVL.

This clone was observed a few times. The chain employs TRBV7-9 and TRBJ1-1, with D maybe TRBD1 (5 bases). This CDR3 comprises 15 residues. The V gene's germline CDR1 is SEHNR and CDR2 FQNEAQ (reference sequence). Trimming cost V 5 bases and J 4 bases, with 17 bases left between them. In DNA form, the CDR3 reads TGTGCCAGCAGCCAAGGTCTTGTAGGGGTCACTGAAGCTTTCTTT. Translating it yields CASSQGLVGVTEAFF.

The chain combines TRBV19 with TRBJ1-2; unclear D gene. The V gene lost 10 bases and the J gene lost 4 bases, with 7 bases spanning the gap. This CDR3 is 10 amino acids long. CDR1 is LNHDA and CDR2 is SQIVND in the germline V gene (reference sequence). CDR3 in amino acids: CATRGYGYTF. DNA for the CDR3: TGTGCCACCCGAGGCTATGGCTACACCTTC.

The chain has TRBV30 and TRBJ1-4; D is ambiguous. The CDR3 is 13 amino acids. V lost 2 bases and J lost 2, with 6 bases in between. Germline lookup yields CDR1 GTSNPN and CDR2 SVGIG (reference sequence). CDR3 DNA sequence: TGTGCCTGGAGTAGGCACACTAATGAAAAACTGTTTTTT. Its translation is CAWSRHTNEKLFF.

The V and J genes are TRBV11-2 and TRBJ2-7; D gene unclear. Per germline, CDR1 SGHAT and CDR2 FQNNGV. Trimming took 3 bases from V and 0 from J, leaving 9 bases between them. The CDR3 sequence is 14 residues long. In DNA, the CDR3 is TGTGCCAGCAGCTTCGTGGGTTCCTCCTACGAGCAGTACTTC. Translated, it gives CASSFVGSSYEQYF.

The chain uses TRBV7-2 and TRBJ2-7; 7 nucleotides agree with TRBD2. CDR1 and CDR2 (germline): SGHTA, FQGNSA. Trimming removed 3 bases from V and 3 bases from J; junction bases left unmatched: 2. CDR3 length: 13 amino acids. CDR3 coding DNA: TGTGCCAGCAGCTTGGGGGGGTACTACGAGCAGTACTTC. Its translation is CASSLGGYYEQYF.

The CDR3 sequence: CASSWDSFNYGYTF. CDR3 DNA sequence: TGTGCCAGTAGCTGGGACAGCTTTAACTATGGCTACACCTTC. V gene TRBV19 combines with J gene TRBJ1-2, with TRBD1 matching over 7 bases. CDR1 and CDR2 from the germline V gene are LNHDA and SQIVND (reference sequence). The CDR3 has 14 amino acids. The V and J ends lost 6 bases and 1 base, in that order; junction bases with no gene match: 5.

The gene calls are TRBV19 and TRBJ1-1, with D perhaps TRBD1 (6 bases). From germline, CDR1 is LNHDA and CDR2 SQIVND (reference sequence). The CDR3 is made up of 13 amino acids. V lost 11 bases and J lost 10, with 23 bases in between. CDR3 sequence: CASSSGGPTRAFF. The CDR3, as DNA: TGTGCCTCCTCATCCGGGGGCCCCACTAGAGCTTTCTTT. The full variable domain, its missing parts supplied by reference TRBV19 and TRBJ1-1, is DGGITQSPKYLFRKEGQNVTLSCEQNLNHDAMYWYRQDPGQGLRLIYYSQIVNDFQKGDIAEGYSVSREKKESFPLTVTSAQKNPTAFYLCASSSGGPTRAFFGQGTRLTVV.

The chain employs TRBV6-4 and TRBJ1-2, with D hard to call. Germline V gene sequence: CDR1 MRHNA, CDR2 SNTAGT. This CDR3 is 15 amino acids long. The V end lost 4 bases, the J end lost 3 bases, and 15 bases lay between the germline ends. The DNA of the CDR3 is TGTGCCAGCAGTGCCACCCCCGAGTTATACTATGGCTACACCTTC. It encodes CASSATPELYYGYTF.

The V gene is TRBV7-8, the J gene TRBJ1-6; tentative D call: TRBD1 (6 bases). The germline gives CDR1 SGHVS, CDR2 FQNEAQ. Trimming removed 5 bases at V and 7 bases at J, with 15 bases between. The CDR3 contains 15 residues. The CDR3 here is CASSPQGNDNSPLHF. The CDR3 DNA is TGTGCCAGCAGCCCACAGGGTAATGACAATTCACCCCTCCACTTT.

The J gene is TRBJ1-1, the V gene TRBV11-3; tentatively, D is TRBD1 (5 bases). The germline V and J ends were trimmed by 4 bases and 4 bases, with 10 bases remaining between them. Germline loops: CDR1 SGHNT, CDR2 YENEEA. The CDR3 runs to 13 residues. This chain's CDR3 is CASSSKRGTEAFF. The CDR3 bases are TGTGCCAGCAGCTCCAAGAGGGGCACTGAAGCTTTCTTT. The full variable domain, in which reference TRBV11-3 and TRBJ1-1 provide the parts outside the CDR3, is EAGVVQSPRYKIIEKKQPVAFWCNPISGHNTLYWYLQNLGQGPELLIRYENEEAVDDSQLPKDRFSAERLKGVDSTLKIQPAELGDSAVYLCASSSKRGTEAFFGQGTRLTVV.

The V call is TRBV5-1, the J call TRBJ2-7; 11 bases line up with TRBD2. CDR3 length equals 15 residues. V lost 1 base, J lost 2 bases, and 2 bases stayed unmatched. Germline loops: CDR1 SGHRS, CDR2 YFSETQ. The CDR3 DNA is TGCGCCAGCAGCTTGACTAGCGGGGGAACCTACGAGCAGTACTTC. It encodes CASSLTSGGTYEQYF.

The chain employs TRBV28 and TRBJ2-7, with D possibly matching TRBD1 (6 bases). Between the trimmed V and J ends, which lost 5 bases and 1 base, there was a span of 15 bases. Germline-derived CDR1 and CDR2 are MDHEN and SYDVKM. CDR3 length: 15 amino acids. The CDR3 DNA reads TGTGCCAGCAGTCCCCCCGGGACACGATCCTACGAGCAGTACTTC. It yields the protein CASSPPGTRSYEQYF.

CDR3 sequence: CASSDGTAEKLFF. CDR3 DNA: TGTGCCAGCAGCGACGGGACAGCCGAAAAACTGTTTTTT. The genes are TRBV6-1 and TRBJ1-4, with TRBD1 matching over 7 bases. Germline loops: CDR1 MNHNS, CDR2 SASEGT. The length of the CDR3 is 13 residues. V shed 6 bases, J shed 8 bases, and the junction held 6 bases outside the gene matches.

The V call is TRBV2, the J call TRBJ2-2; D is possibly TRBD1 (6 bases). The CDR3 is made up of 13 amino acids. Trimming left V 6 bases short and J 4 bases short, with 9 bases between. Looked up from germline, CDR1 is SNHLY and CDR2 is FYNNEI. CDR3 DNA sequence: TGTGCCAGCAGAGCAGGGGTCACCGGGGAGCTGTTTTTT. Translation gives CASRAGVTGELFF.

The chain has TRBV2 and TRBJ1-5; TRBD1 is a possible D gene (6 bases). Germline CDR1 is SNHLY and CDR2 is FYNNEI. V lost 3 bases and J 6 bases, leaving 9 bases between the germline ends. The CDR3 is made up of 13 amino acids. The DNA for the CDR3 is TGTGCCAGCAGTGACACAGGGACTCAGCCCCAGCATTTT. Protein: CASSDTGTQPQHF.

The V gene is TRBV7-9, the J gene TRBJ1-1; no definite D call. V lost 4 bases to trimming and J lost 10 bases, with 16 bases between them. Germline lookup yields CDR1 SEHNR and CDR2 FQNEAQ (reference sequence). CDR3 size: 13 residues. CDR3 in amino acids: CASSSSRRPGAFF. CDR3 nucleotide sequence: TGTGCCAGCAGCTCCTCCCGGCGCCCTGGAGCTTTCTTT. The full variable domain, rest sourced from reference TRBV7-9 and TRBJ1-1, is DTGVSQNPRHKITKRGQNVTFRCDPISEHNRLYWYRQTLGQGPEFLTYFQNEAQLEKSRLLSDRFSAERPKGSFSTLEIQRTEQGDSAMYLCASSSSRRPGAFFGQGTRLTVV.

The V call is TRBV11-2, the J call TRBJ1-1; 10 nucleotides match TRBD1. The CDR3 is 16 amino acids. Germline V gives CDR1 SGHAT, CDR2 FQNNGV. The ends lost 6 bases at V and 5 bases at J; junction bases unmatched: 12. Written as DNA, the CDR3 is TGTGCCAGCAGACAGACAGGGGGCTTTATAGGAACTGAAGCTTTCTTT. Amino acid sequence: CASRQTGGFIGTEAFF.

The rearrangement uses TRBV28 and TRBJ2-3; 8 bases are a match to TRBD2. V shed 2 bases, J shed 3 bases, and the junction held 1 base outside the gene matches. Per germline, CDR1 MDHEN and CDR2 SYDVKM. The CDR3 is 14 amino acids. The CDR3 region has the DNA TGTGCCAGCAGTTTAGTAGCGGGGACAGATACGCAGTATTTT. It encodes CASSLVAGTDTQYF.

The chain recombines TRBV5-1 with TRBJ2-7; 7 nucleotides align to TRBD2. The CDR3 runs 16 residues. Per the germline V gene, CDR1 is SGHRS and CDR2 is YFSETQ. V was pared by 0 bases and J by 4 bases, with 10 bases of the junction left unmatched. CDR3 amino acids: CASSLVGGLVRYEQYF. CDR3 nucleotides: TGCGCCAGCAGCTTGGTGGGCGGACTAGTCCGGTACGAGCAGTACTTC.

V is TRBV27 and J is TRBJ1-2; possible D gene TRBD1, 5 bases. Between the trimmed V and J ends, which lost 6 bases and 1 base, there was a span of 9 bases. Germline V lookup: CDR1 MNHEY, CDR2 SMNVEV (reference sequence). CDR3 length: 13 residues. The CDR3 sequence is CASRPQGNYGYTF. The CDR3 region has the DNA TGTGCCAGCAGACCCCAGGGTAACTATGGCTACACCTTC.

This clone was picked up one time. The V gene is TRBV7-3, the J gene TRBJ2-1, with 8 bases lining up with TRBD2. The CDR3 runs 15 residues. V lost 5 bases to trimming and J lost 2 bases; unmatched junction nucleotides: 5. Germline assignment: CDR1 SGHTA and CDR2 FQGTGA. The CDR3 nucleotides read TGTGCCAGCAGCGGAAGACTAGCGCCCTACAATGAGCAGTTCTTC. Translation: CASSGRLAPYNEQFF.

The chain has TRBV19 and TRBJ2-3; D might be TRBD1 (5 bases). The CDR3 length is 14 residues. CDR1 and CDR2 from the germline V gene are LNHDA and SQIVND (reference sequence). Trimming stripped 6 bases from V and 0 bases from J, with 10 bases between. The CDR3, as DNA: TGTGCCAGTAGCCTCGCAGGGAGCACAGATACGCAGTATTTT. Translated: CASSLAGSTDTQYF. Together with reference TRBV19 and TRBJ2-3, the CDR3 gives the full variable domain: DGGITQSPKYLFRKEGQNVTLSCEQNLNHDAMYWYRQDPGQGLRLIYYSQIVNDFQKGDIAEGYSVSREKKESFPLTVTSAQKNPTAFYLCASSLAGSTDTQYFGPGTRLTVL.

The rearrangement joins TRBV10-3 to TRBJ1-2; D is unresolved. The V end was cut by 4 bases, the J end by 8 bases, with 14 bases between. There are 13 residues in the CDR3. The germline V gene encodes CDR1 ENHRY and CDR2 SYGVKD. The CDR3 sequence: CAISAAKQSGYTF. The CDR3 DNA sequence: TGTGCCATCAGTGCCGCTAAGCAATCGGGCTACACCTTC.

J is TRBJ1-1 and V is TRBV9; no definite D call. The germline CDR1 and CDR2 sequences are SGDLS and YYNGEE. This CDR3 region has 12 residues. Deletions cut 4 bases from V and 6 bases from J, with 10 bases between. The CDR3 coding sequence is TGTGCCAGCAGCCCATCCAACGCTGAAGCTTTCTTT. Protein product: CASSPSNAEAFF.

The CDR3 DNA sequence: TGTGCCAGCAGTGCGACAGTCACGGGCACAGATACGCAGTATTTT. Its protein product is CASSATVTGTDTQYF. V and J are TRBV27 and TRBJ2-3; perhaps TRBD1 as D (5 bases). The CDR3 consists of 15 residues. Germline V gene lookup returns CDR1 MNHEY and CDR2 SMNVEV (reference sequence). V was shortened by 5 bases and J by 1 base, with 13 bases between the two germline ends.

V gene TRBV11-2 combines with J gene TRBJ2-7; unclear D gene. V dropped 2 bases and J dropped 1 base, with 9 bases sitting between them. Looked up from germline, CDR1 is SGHAT and CDR2 is FQNNGV. This CDR3 is 14 amino acids long. For the CDR3, the DNA is TGTGCCAGCAGCTTATATCCAGAATCCTACGAGCAGTACTTC. This gives the protein CASSLYPESYEQYF.